The 2 T cell receptor beta chains listed next were all sequenced from one sample in a study of T-cell memory formation after mild COVID-19. TCRdb re-analysed the 5' RACE reads in MiXCR, keeping a single row per CDR3 protein. The sample holds roughly 400,000 distinct CDR3 sequences, roughly 18% seen once. The sample comprised PBMCs or a T cell subset sorted from them (not recorded which). The origin of the receptors is a man between 18 and 35 years old who had mild COVID-19 (a few samples of this study predate the infection). Cell type and time point are not known.

The chain couples TRBV5-1 to TRBJ1-6; no clear D gene. There are 13 residues in the CDR3. Germline CDR1 SGHRS, CDR2 YFSETQ. V shed 0 bases and J shed 7 bases, with 5 bases lying between them. The CDR3 spells CASSLAWNSPLHF. In nucleotides, the CDR3 is TGCGCCAGCAGCTTGGCCTGGAATTCACCCCTCCACTTT.

V usage is TRBV5-1 and J usage is TRBJ2-5, with D perhaps TRBD1 (6 bases). This CDR3 has 15 residues. The germline gives CDR1 SGHRS, CDR2 YFSETQ. The ends were cut back, 4 bases at V and 0 bases at J, with 13 bases in the middle. The CDR3 is CASSPGTLYQETQYF. The CDR3 region has the DNA TGCGCCAGCAGCCCGGGGACACTGTACCAAGAGACCCAGTACTTC.